The 27 T cell receptor beta chains listed next were all sequenced from one sample in a study of OX40 agonist ivuxolimab in advanced cancers. The method behind the library was the immunoSEQ multiplex PCR assay. TCRdb mirrors the immuneACCESS table, restricted to in-frame sequences. Some clones are absent from its copies; in checked studies, under half trace to an unresolved V gene, and the reason for the others is unknown. Recorded for this sample are roughly 80,000 clones; roughly 87% of them occurred a single time. The ten largest clones add up to under 0.35% of the sample. The sample in question was CD4+ or CD8+ T cells sorted from blood, obtained in a trial of the OX40 agonist ivuxolimab. The receptors stem from an adult with an advanced solid tumor such as melanoma, head and neck, liver or kidney cancer.

The V gene is TRBV28, the J gene TRBJ1-2; 7 bases fit TRBD1. The length of the CDR3 is 15 residues. Germline lookup yields CDR1 MDHEN and CDR2 SYDVKM. The J segment lost 0 bases and the V segment lost 6 bases, leaving 7 bases of the junction unmatched. Here the CDR3 reads CASRKGAYTNYGYTF. As DNA, the CDR3 is TGTGCCAGCAGGAAGGGGGCGTACACTAACTATGGCTACACCTTC.

This sequence joins TRBV5-1 and TRBJ2-3, with D unresolved. CDR1 and CDR2 from the germline V gene are SGHRS and YFSETQ. V lost 4 bases and J 0 bases, leaving 6 bases between the germline ends. The CDR3 is 13 amino acids. The CDR3 spells CASSEGSTDTQYF. The CDR3 nucleotides read TGCGCCAGCAGCGAAGGGAGCACAGATACGCAGTATTTT. Complete variable domain (other parts from reference TRBV5-1 and TRBJ2-3): KAGVTQTPRYLIKTRGQQVTLSCSPISGHRSVSWYQQTPGQGLQFLFEYFSETQRNKGNFPGRFSGRQFSNSRSEMNVSTLELGDSALYLCASSEGSTDTQYFGPGTRLTVL.

The CDR3 sequence is CASSREETQYF. Here the CDR3 DNA reads TGTGCCAGCAGCAGGGAAGAGACCCAGTACTTC. J is TRBJ2-5 and V is TRBV28; tentative D call: TRBD1 (5 bases). Trimming took off 6 bases at V and 3 bases at J, with 5 bases between the two ends. The CDR3 has 11 amino acids. Per the germline V gene, CDR1 is MDHEN and CDR2 is SYDVKM.

The rearrangement uses TRBV5-1 and TRBJ2-2; a weak D match, TRBD2 (5 bases). The germline V gene has CDR1 SGHRS and CDR2 YFSETQ. Trimming shortened V by 2 bases and J by 6 bases, and 8 bases separated the two germline ends. This CDR3 spans 13 amino acids. The CDR3 nucleotides are TGCGCCAGCAGCTTCGAGGGCGCCGGGGAGCTGTTTTTT. Its protein product is CASSFEGAGELFF.

The rearrangement links TRBV16 to TRBJ2-7; D is ambiguous. The CDR3 runs to 14 residues. Germline V gene data show CDR1 as KGHSY and CDR2 as FQNENV. V lost 0 bases to trimming and J lost 0 bases, with 6 bases between them. The CDR3 protein is CASSQSSASYEQYF. The CDR3 DNA follows: TGTGCCAGCAGCCAATCGTCTGCCTCCTACGAGCAGTACTTC. The whole variable domain, remainder taken from reference TRBV16 and TRBJ2-7, is GEEVAQTPKHLVRGEGQKAKLYCAPIKGHSYVFWYQQVLKNEFKFLISFQNENVFDETGMPKERFSAKCLPNSPCSLEIQATKLEDSAVYFCASSQSSASYEQYFGPGTRLTVT.

V usage is TRBV27 and J usage is TRBJ1-1, with TRBD1 matching 10 bases. The germline CDR1 and CDR2 sequences are MNHEY and SMNVEV (reference sequence). The CDR3 runs to 15 residues. Losses at the gene ends were 6 bases for V and 1 base for J; bases not matched to a gene: 5. The CDR3 spells CASRGTGAKNTEAFF. The CDR3 DNA reads as TGTGCCAGCAGGGGGACAGGGGCGAAGAACACTGAAGCTTTCTTT.

The chain recombines TRBV12-5 with TRBJ2-2; D gene uncertain. The CDR3 contains 14 residues. Germline loops: CDR1 LGHNT, CDR2 FRNRAP. V dropped 2 bases and J dropped 7 bases, with 11 bases sitting between them. The DNA of the CDR3 is TGTGCTAGTGGTTTGACCCTAACCGGCGGGGAGCTGTTTTTT. Residues: CASGLTLTGGELFF. Supplemented by reference TRBV12-5 and TRBJ2-2, the full variable domain reads DARVTQTPRHKVTEMGQEVTMRCQPILGHNTVFWYRQTMMQGLELLAYFRNRAPLDDSGMPKDRFSAEMPDATLATLKIQPSEPRDSAVYFCASGLTLTGGELFFGEGSRLTVL.

This rearrangement joins TRBV10-3 to TRBJ1-4; 7 nucleotides line up with TRBD1. Trimming took 5 bases from V and 5 from J; bases not matched to a gene: 5. This CDR3 spans 14 amino acids. CDR1 is ENHRY, CDR2 SYGVKD, per germline. The CDR3 nucleotides read TGTGCCATCAGTCGGACAGGTGGCAATGAAAAACTGTTTTTT. This encodes CAISRTGGNEKLFF.

In this sample, this clone turned up a few times. V and J are TRBV7-9 and TRBJ1-2, with a possible D match to TRBD1 (5 bases). V was clipped by 5 bases and J by 8 bases, with 12 bases between them. The CDR3 sequence is 12 residues long. From germline, CDR1 is SEHNR and CDR2 FQNEAQ (reference sequence). CDR3: CASSRTGEGYTF. The DNA of the CDR3 is TGTGCCAGCAGCCGCACGGGGGAGGGCTACACCTTC.

The chain couples TRBV6-1 to TRBJ1-1; no clear D gene. This CDR3 is 13 amino acids long. V was shortened by 7 bases and J by 1 base, with 10 bases between the two germline ends. CDR1 and CDR2 (germline): MNHNS, SASEGT. CDR3 loop: CASIMRGNTEAFF. CDR3 nucleotides: TGTGCCAGCATTATGCGGGGGAACACTGAAGCTTTCTTT.

The V gene is TRBV19, the J gene TRBJ1-4; TRBD1 is a possible D gene (5 bases). The germline CDR1 and CDR2 sequences are LNHDA and SQIVND (reference sequence). Between the trimmed V and J ends, which lost 10 bases and 3 bases, there was a span of 15 bases. The CDR3 runs 14 residues. The CDR3 nucleotides are TGTGCCACCCGAAGGGGTTTACCTAATGAAAAACTGTTTTTT. As protein: CATRRGLPNEKLFF. Filled out from reference TRBV19 and TRBJ1-4, the complete variable domain reads DGGITQSPKYLFRKEGQNVTLSCEQNLNHDAMYWYRQDPGQGLRLIYYSQIVNDFQKGDIAEGYSVSREKKESFPLTVTSAQKNPTAFYLCATRRGLPNEKLFFGSGTQLSVL.

V usage is TRBV5-7 and J usage is TRBJ2-3; 9 bases are shared with TRBD1. TRBV5-7 is marked as an open reading frame, function uncertain. Trimming cost V 4 bases and J 2 bases; bases outside gene matches: 5. This CDR3 comprises 15 residues. CDR3 DNA: TGTGCCAGCAGCGTTACAGGGGGCGTCACAGATACGCAGTATTTT. This codes for CASSVTGGVTDTQYF.

This chain joins TRBV4-2 and TRBJ2-2, with 7 bases lining up with TRBD2. Germline V gene lookup returns CDR1 LGHNA and CDR2 YNFKEQ. Trimming removed 4 bases from V and 4 bases from J; junction bases left unmatched: 6. The CDR3 contains 15 residues. The CDR3 region has the DNA TGTGCCAGCAGCCGCAAGCGGGGTAGCACCGGGGAGCTGTTTTTT. This gives the protein CASSRKRGSTGELFF.

V gene TRBV7-2 combines with J gene TRBJ2-2; 12 nucleotides match TRBD1. Germline assignment: CDR1 SGHTA and CDR2 FQGNSA. This CDR3 has 17 amino acids. Trimming cost V 1 base and J 6 bases; bases outside gene matches: 6. The CDR3 DNA reads as TGTGCCAGCAGCTTAGTGGGGACAGGGGGCGAGGCCGGGGAGCTGTTTTTT. It yields the protein CASSLVGTGGEAGELFF. The full variable domain, rest sourced from reference TRBV7-2 and TRBJ2-2, is GAGVSQSPSNKVTEKGKDVELRCDPISGHTALYWYRQSLGQGLEFLIYFQGNSAPDKSGLPSDRFSAERTGGSVSTLTIQRTQQEDSAVYLCASSLVGTGGEAGELFFGEGSRLTVL.

The chain combines TRBV19 with TRBJ1-1; the D gene is possibly TRBD1 (5 bases). The V end was cut by 5 bases, the J end by 0 bases, with 16 bases between. Looked up from germline, CDR1 is LNHDA and CDR2 is SQIVND (reference sequence). The CDR3 has 16 residues. The CDR3 sequence: CASSRGRTTMNTEAFF. The CDR3 nucleotides read TGTGCCAGTAGTCGGGGACGGACAACCATGAACACTGAAGCTTTCTTT.

V usage is TRBV5-5 and J usage is TRBJ2-7, with D possibly TRBD1 on 5 matching bases. The germline V gene has CDR1 SGHKS and CDR2 YYEKEE (reference sequence). The CDR3 spans 13 residues. With 4 bases removed from V and 3 bases from J, the gap between germline ends came to 11 bases. CDR3 bases: TGTGCCAGCAGCCATCCCCAGGGCTACGAGCAGTACTTC. Protein sequence: CASSHPQGYEQYF.

The chain recombines TRBV27 with TRBJ2-7; possibly TRBD1 for D (5 bases). Trimming shortened V by 5 bases and J by 0 bases, and 11 bases separated the two germline ends. CDR1 is MNHEY, CDR2 SMNVEV, per germline (reference sequence). The CDR3 spans 14 residues. The CDR3 coding sequence is TGTGCCAGCAGTCCCACCCAGGGCTCCTACGAGCAGTACTTC. It codes for CASSPTQGSYEQYF.

V and J are TRBV2 and TRBJ1-6, with D tentatively TRBD1 (5 bases). Germline lookup yields CDR1 SNHLY and CDR2 FYNNEI. Trimming removed 6 bases at V and 5 bases at J, with 11 bases between. This CDR3 has 14 residues. CDR3 nucleotides: TGTGCCAGCAGATCGGGACGCAATAATTCACCCCTCCACTTT. Translated: CASRSGRNNSPLHF.

V and J are TRBV18 and TRBJ1-1; D not certain. V lost 2 bases to trimming and J lost 2 bases, with 24 bases between them. Germline V gene lookup returns CDR1 KGHSH and CDR2 LQKENI. CDR3 size: 19 residues. CDR3: CASSPMSPGIIPGNTEAFF. CDR3 coding DNA: TGTGCCAGCTCACCAATGTCCCCAGGAATCATCCCTGGCAACACTGAAGCTTTCTTT.

The gene calls are TRBV18 and TRBJ2-3, with D possibly being TRBD2 (6 bases). Trimming removed 3 bases at V and 2 bases at J, with 24 bases between. Per the germline V gene, CDR1 is KGHSH and CDR2 is LQKENI. This CDR3 is built from 19 residues. CDR3 sequence: CASSPRVKLLASDTDTQYF. The DNA for the CDR3 is TGTGCCAGCTCACCCCGCGTTAAGCTTCTGGCTAGCGACACAGATACGCAGTATTTT. Drawing the rest from reference TRBV18 and TRBJ2-3, the complete variable domain is NAGVMQNPRHLVRRRGQEARLRCSPMKGHSHVYWYRQLPEEGLKFMVYLQKENIIDESGMPKERFSAEFPKEGPSILRIQQVVRGDSAAYFCASSPRVKLLASDTDTQYFGPGTRLTVL.

The chain recombines TRBV7-2 with TRBJ1-1, with a tentative D call TRBD1 (5 bases). Germline V gives CDR1 SGHTA, CDR2 FQGNSA. This CDR3 has 15 residues. V lost 3 bases and J lost 0, with 11 bases in between. CDR3 nucleotides: TGTGCCAGCAGCTTGGGGGGGTTGATGAACACTGAAGCTTTCTTT. Translating gives CASSLGGLMNTEAFF.

This rearrangement joins TRBV19 to TRBJ2-7; maybe TRBD2 (6 bases). V dropped 1 base and J dropped 3 bases, with 10 bases sitting between them. Germline V CDR1 and CDR2: LNHDA, SQIVND (reference sequence). CDR3 length: 14 residues. The CDR3: CASSIAGEGYEQYF. The CDR3 bases are TGTGCCAGTAGTATAGCGGGAGAGGGCTACGAGCAGTACTTC.

The V and J genes are TRBV7-2 and TRBJ2-3; 8 positions match TRBD2. Trimming at V came to 2 bases and at J to 2 bases, leaving 12 bases not matched to a gene. Germline values: CDR1 SGHTA, CDR2 FQGNSA. This CDR3 has 18 residues. CDR3 DNA sequence: TGTGCCAGCAGCTTACGGAGGAGCGGGAGAGGGAACACAGATACGCAGTATTTT. It yields the protein CASSLRRSGRGNTDTQYF.

The genes are TRBV29-1 and TRBJ1-1, with D uncertain. This CDR3 has 14 residues. Germline V gives CDR1 SQVTM, CDR2 ANQGSEA. Trimming cost V 1 base and J 5 bases, with 14 bases left between them. As DNA, the CDR3 is TGCAGCGTTGAAGGCCAGGCCGCGAGGACTGAAGCTTTCTTT. Translating gives CSVEGQAARTEAFF. Full variable domain (outside the CDR3, taken from reference TRBV29-1 and TRBJ1-1): SAVISQKPSRDICQRGTSLTIQCQVDSQVTMMFWYRQQPGQSLTLIATANQGSEATYESGFVIDKFPISRPNLTFSTLTVSNMSPEDSSIYLCSVEGQAARTEAFFGQGTRLTVV.

This rearrangement joins TRBV5-6 to TRBJ2-3, with a weak D call TRBD1 (6 bases). Germline CDR1 SGHDT, CDR2 YYEEEE. This CDR3 has 13 residues. Trimming pared 3 bases from V and 6 bases from J, leaving 11 bases between. CDR3 sequence (DNA): TGTGCCAGCAGCTCCAGGGGCGGGGATACGCAGTATTTT. Translating gives CASSSRGGDTQYF.

The chain joins TRBV5-1 to TRBJ2-7; no definite D call. This CDR3 spans 15 amino acids. Germline values: CDR1 SGHRS, CDR2 YFSETQ. V gave up 2 bases and J gave up 1 base, with 13 bases separating them. CDR3 nucleotide sequence: TGCGCCAGCAGCTTTCTTAGGGCCCAGTCCTACGAGCAGTACTTC. It yields the protein CASSFLRAQSYEQYF.

The chain uses TRBV25-1 and TRBJ2-3; either TRBD1 or TRBD2 may fit D (6 bases each). The CDR3 consists of 14 residues. V was cut by 3 bases and J by 2 bases, with 9 bases left in between. CDR1 is MGHDK, CDR2 SYGVNS, per germline. CDR3 residues: CASSDRGPTDTQYF. CDR3 bases: TGTGCCAGCAGTGATCGGGGGCCCACAGATACGCAGTATTTT.